A single sample is the source of the 23 T cell receptor beta chains below, sequenced in a study of cytomegalovirus exposure and HLA in healthy donors. The protocol was immunoSEQ multiplex PCR, while the TCRdb copy is restricted to in-frame clones and leaves out a portion. Among about 240,000 clones listed, about 90% were seen once. Sequencing was carried out using PBMCs. The source is a woman under 40 in good health and CMV-seropositive.

This chain connects TRBV11-2 to TRBJ1-1; D is unclear. Trimming stripped 4 bases from V and 4 bases from J, with 13 bases between. Germline loops: CDR1 SGHAT, CDR2 FQNNGV. The CDR3 runs 14 residues. The CDR3: CASSYLTGGTEAFF. CDR3 in DNA: TGTGCCAGCAGCTATTTAACGGGTGGCACTGAAGCTTTCTTT.

The chain is built from TRBV15 and TRBJ2-2; maybe TRBD1 (5 bases). Germline assignment: CDR1 LNHNV and CDR2 YYDKDF (reference sequence). Trimming cost V 8 bases and J 4 bases, with 20 bases left between them. CDR3 length: 16 residues. CDR3 bases: TGTGCCACCCGATGGGGCGAGACCTCAAGCACCGGGGAGCTGTTTTTT. Translation gives CATRWGETSSTGELFF.

On this clone: The sample carries other DNA sequences with the same CDR3. The rearrangement uses TRBV5-1 and TRBJ2-7; TRBD1 matches at 7 bases. The V gene's germline CDR1 is SGHRS and CDR2 YFSETQ. Unmatched junction bases numbered 4, after V lost 2 bases and J lost 2 bases. CDR3 length: 14 residues. DNA of the CDR3: TGCGCCAGCAGCTTAGGACAGGACACCTACGAGCAGTACTTC. Residues: CASSLGQDTYEQYF.

This clone was counted once. The chain carries TRBV11-2 and TRBJ2-1; 9 bases fit TRBD2. V shed 6 bases, J shed 9 bases, and the junction held 6 bases outside the gene matches. This CDR3 spans 13 amino acids. The germline V gene encodes CDR1 SGHAT and CDR2 FQNNGV. CDR3 residues: CASRPGTSTEQFF. As DNA, the CDR3 is TGTGCCAGCAGACCCGGGACTAGCACTGAGCAGTTCTTC. Drawing the rest from reference TRBV11-2 and TRBJ2-1, the complete variable domain is EAGVAQSPRYKIIEKRQSVAFWCNPISGHATLYWYQQILGQGPKLLIQFQNNGVVDDSQLPKDRFSAERLKGVDSTLKIQPAKLEDSAVYLCASRPGTSTEQFFGPGTRLTVL.

The chain joins TRBV10-2 to TRBJ2-2; D gene ambiguous. This CDR3 is 15 amino acids long. Between the trimmed V and J ends, which lost 3 bases and 6 bases, there was a span of 14 bases. CDR1 WSHSY and CDR2 SAAADI come from the germline V gene. The CDR3 DNA is TGCGCCAGCAGTGATCCTCCCAGGCAAGCCGGGGAGCTGTTTTTT. As protein: CASSDPPRQAGELFF.

This chain uses TRBV28 with TRBJ1-3; perhaps TRBD1 as D (5 bases). V was pared by 5 bases and J by 9 bases, with 14 bases between. CDR1 is MDHEN and CDR2 is SYDVKM in the germline V gene. The CDR3 consists of 13 residues. In DNA, the CDR3 is TGTGCCAGCAGTGGACACGTCCGAGGCACCATATATTTT. This gives the protein CASSGHVRGTIYF.

This clone occurred a few times. The chain combines TRBV28 with TRBJ1-2, with D possibly TRBD1 on 5 matching bases. There are 14 residues in the CDR3. Trimming removed 1 base from V and 4 bases from J, with 10 bases in between. CDR1 is MDHEN, CDR2 SYDVKM, per germline. The CDR3 is CASSLFRESYGYTF. CDR3 DNA sequence: TGTGCCAGCAGTTTATTCAGGGAAAGCTATGGCTACACCTTC.

V is TRBV6-1 and J is TRBJ2-2, with TRBD1 matching over 9 bases. This CDR3 is built from 17 residues. Germline trimming cut 4 bases from V and 0 bases from J; bases unmatched to any gene: 6. The germline gives CDR1 MNHNS, CDR2 SASEGT. CDR3 region: CASSAKQGAANTGELFF. CDR3 nucleotides: TGTGCCAGCAGTGCCAAACAGGGGGCTGCGAACACCGGGGAGCTGTTTTTT.

The CDR3 loop is CASSRWTDYGYTF. The CDR3, as DNA: TGTGCCAGCTCGAGGTGGACAGACTATGGCTACACCTTC. The rearrangement links TRBV27 to TRBJ1-2; D might be TRBD1 (6 bases). This CDR3 contains 13 residues. Trimming removed 8 bases at V and 3 bases at J, with 13 bases between. CDR1 and CDR2 from the germline V gene are MNHEY and SMNVEV (reference sequence).

The V call is TRBV9, the J call TRBJ1-5; D not resolved. In germline, CDR1 is SGDLS, CDR2 YYNGEE. Trimming cost V 0 bases and J 0 bases, with 7 bases left between them. This CDR3 has 15 residues. CDR3 amino acids: CASSVGINSNQPQHF. The CDR3 DNA is TGTGCCAGCAGCGTAGGTATAAATAGCAATCAGCCCCAGCATTTT.

V usage is TRBV9 and J usage is TRBJ2-7; tentative D call: TRBD1 (6 bases). This CDR3 contains 15 residues. The V end lost 0 bases, the J end lost 2 bases, and 12 bases lay between the germline ends. Germline CDR1 is SGDLS and CDR2 is YYNGEE. For the CDR3, the DNA is TGTGCCAGCAGCGTAGGAGGGGGTTTGCCCTACGAGCAGTACTTC. Amino acid sequence: CASSVGGGLPYEQYF.

There are a few counts of this clone. The rearrangement uses TRBV10-1 and TRBJ2-2; perhaps TRBD2 as D (6 bases). Germline CDR1 WNHNN, CDR2 SYGVQD (reference sequence). This CDR3 has 15 residues. The germline V and J ends were trimmed by 4 bases and 1 base, with 10 bases remaining between them. The CDR3 coding sequence is TGCGCCAGCAGTGGTAGCGGAGTGAACACCGGGGAGCTGTTTTTT. Its protein is CASSGSGVNTGELFF.

This clone was seen only once. The CDR3 sequence is CASSLLSLPYEQYF. The DNA for the CDR3 is TGCGCCAGCAGCTTGCTCTCTCTACCCTACGAGCAGTACTTC. The rearrangement uses TRBV5-1 and TRBJ2-7; D gene uncertain. Germline V CDR1 and CDR2: SGHRS, YFSETQ. This CDR3 spans 14 amino acids. The V and J ends lost 1 base and 2 bases respectively, with 10 bases between them.

V gene TRBV27 combines with J gene TRBJ2-2; a possible D gene is TRBD2 (5 bases). Germline CDR1 reads MNHEY; CDR2 reads SMNVEV (reference sequence). Trimming shortened V by 0 bases and J by 6 bases, and 11 bases separated the two germline ends. This CDR3 is built from 15 residues. CDR3 sequence reads: CASSLSPGSPGELFF. The CDR3 DNA is TGTGCCAGCAGTTTATCGCCGGGGAGCCCCGGGGAGCTGTTTTTT.

The chain has TRBV21-1 and TRBJ1-2. TRBV21-1 is an annotated pseudogene. The CDR3 has 15 amino acids. The CDR3 is CASSPKGGPNYGYTF. The DNA of the CDR3 is TGTGCCAGCAGCCCGAAAGGAGGGCCTAACTATGGCTACACCTTC.

The genes are TRBV27 and TRBJ2-5, with D possibly being TRBD2 (5 bases). The CDR3 sequence is 14 residues long. V was pared by 5 bases and J by 4 bases, with 14 bases between. The V gene's germline CDR1 is MNHEY and CDR2 SMNVEV (reference sequence). This CDR3 reads CASSRGLSSETQYF. The DNA of the CDR3 is TGTGCCAGCAGTCGCGGACTGTCTTCAGAGACCCAGTACTTC.

This clone was found many times. The chain has TRBV7-9 and TRBJ1-2, with D hard to call. Trimming removed 5 bases from V and 6 bases from J, with 13 bases in between. CDR3 length equals 13 residues. Per germline, CDR1 SEHNR and CDR2 FQNEAQ (reference sequence). This chain's CDR3 is CASSQSRENGYTF. The CDR3 nucleotides read TGTGCCAGCAGCCAAAGTCGGGAGAATGGCTACACCTTC.

V usage is TRBV11-2 and J usage is TRBJ1-5; 8 positions agree with TRBD1. CDR3 length: 17 amino acids. CDR1 SGHAT and CDR2 FQNNGV come from the germline V gene. V was clipped by 1 base and J by 3 bases; unmatched bases: 8. The CDR3, as DNA: TGTGCCAGCAGCTTAGGTTTGGGGACAGGCCTCAATCAGCCCCAGCATTTT. It translates to CASSLGLGTGLNQPQHF.

The chain combines TRBV4-2 with TRBJ2-7, with a possible D match to TRBD2 (5 bases). Germline CDR1 is LGHNA and CDR2 is YNFKEQ. Trimming left V 1 base short and J 2 bases short, with 18 bases between. The CDR3 extends over 17 amino acids. The CDR3 DNA follows: TGTGCCAGCAGCCAAGCCCTGAGGGATACTATAGCCTACGAGCAGTACTTC. Its translation is CASSQALRDTIAYEQYF.

With regard to this clone: Different DNA sequences within this sample yield the same CDR3. The V gene is TRBV7-2, the J gene TRBJ2-7, with TRBD2 identical over 12 bases. The V and J ends lost 4 bases and 4 bases, in that order; junction bases with no gene match: 2. Germline V CDR1 and CDR2: SGHTA, FQGNSA. This CDR3 is built from 14 residues. The chain's CDR3 is CASSSLAGGYEQYF. Written as DNA, the CDR3 is TGTGCCAGCAGCTCACTAGCGGGAGGATACGAGCAGTACTTC.

The gene calls are TRBV9 and TRBJ2-7; 9 bases match TRBD2. CDR1 is SGDLS, CDR2 YYNGEE, per germline. V was pared by 2 bases and J by 4 bases, with 4 bases of the junction left unmatched. The CDR3 runs 14 residues. The CDR3 DNA is TGTGCCAGCAGCGTGACTAGCGGAGATTACGAGCAGTACTTC. Translating gives CASSVTSGDYEQYF.

The gene calls are TRBV5-1 and TRBJ1-1; D perhaps matches TRBD1 (5 bases). Between the trimmed V and J ends, which lost 0 bases and 4 bases, there was a span of 13 bases. Per germline, CDR1 SGHRS and CDR2 YFSETQ. The CDR3 has 15 residues. The CDR3 spells CASSLERKGITEAFF. DNA of the CDR3: TGCGCCAGCAGCTTGGAGAGGAAGGGGATCACTGAAGCTTTCTTT. The variable domain in full, with the rest retrieved from reference TRBV5-1 and TRBJ1-1, is KAGVTQTPRYLIKTRGQQVTLSCSPISGHRSVSWYQQTPGQGLQFLFEYFSETQRNKGNFPGRFSGRQFSNSRSEMNVSTLELGDSALYLCASSLERKGITEAFFGQGTRLTVV.

By share, this clone counts as medium-sized. The chain combines TRBV29-1 with TRBJ2-7; a weak D match, TRBD1 (5 bases). The CDR3 consists of 13 residues. The germline V gene encodes CDR1 SQVTM and CDR2 ANQGSEA. V lost 4 bases, J lost 2 bases, and 12 bases lay in between. CDR3 in amino acids: CSVGFREPYEQYF. CDR3 nucleotide sequence: TGCAGCGTTGGATTCAGGGAACCCTACGAGCAGTACTTC.